The 29 T cell receptor beta chains below were found in one sample sequenced in a study of blood T cells in healthy people across ages. Combining a sample-barcoded 5' primer with a J-beta primer mix, a second PCR ran for 7 to 11 cycles. One entry per CDR3 protein, called by TCRdb with MiXCR from the 5' RACE reads. The table includes 1.6 million or so distinct CDR3 sequences, about 32% detected once. What was sequenced was blood. The receptor set was obtained from a woman aged 25-40 years in good health.

This clonotype was counted ten times or more. This chain uses TRBV6-2 or TRBV6-3 with TRBJ2-7, with 7 bases fitting TRBD2. J lost 3 bases, V lost 2 bases, and 4 bases had no gene match. CDR1 is MNHEY and CDR2 is SVGEGT in the germline V gene. The CDR3 has 14 residues. The CDR3 loop reads CASSYRRESYEQYF. The CDR3 nucleotides read TGTGCCAGCAGTTACCGGCGGGAGAGCTACGAGCAGTACTTC.

This clonotype was seen only a few times. The V and J genes are TRBV6-1 and TRBJ2-4, with 7 bases fitting TRBD1. The end of the DNA aligns better with TRBJ2-7, so the J call may be wrong. The germline CDR1 and CDR2 sequences are MNHNS and SASEGT. The length of the CDR3 is 15 residues. The CDR3 DNA follows: TGTGCCAGCAGTGAGGACAGGATACCCAACTACGAGCAGTACTTC. It specifies CASSEDRIPNYEQYF.

The gene calls are TRBV7-9 and TRBJ1-2, with a tentative D call TRBD1 (5 bases). The CDR3 has 15 residues. The germline V gene encodes CDR1 SEHNR and CDR2 FQNEAQ (reference sequence). The ends were cut back, 1 base at V and 7 bases at J, with 16 bases in the middle. The CDR3 DNA sequence: TGTGCCAGCAGCTTAGGGAGGGGCCCCGACGGTGGCTACACCTTC. This gives the protein CASSLGRGPDGGYTF.

This chain links TRBV13 with TRBJ1-2, with 8 bases matching TRBD1. The CDR3 runs 15 residues. The trim removed 0 bases at V and 4 bases at J, leaving 4 bases unmatched. Germline V gene data show CDR1 as PRHDT and CDR2 as FYEKMQ (reference sequence). This chain's CDR3 is CASSLGDRVTYGYTF. The CDR3 DNA reads TGTGCCAGCAGCTTAGGGGACAGGGTAACCTATGGCTACACCTTC.

This rearrangement joins TRBV27 to TRBJ2-3; TRBD1 aligns across 7 bases. CDR1 and CDR2 (germline): MNHEY, SMNVEV (reference sequence). J was trimmed by 2 bases and V by 4 bases; bases with no gene match: 9. The CDR3 extends over 16 amino acids. The CDR3, as DNA: TGTGCCAGCAGTTCTCAGGACAGGCCCTTCACAGATACGCAGTATTTT. This codes for CASSSQDRPFTDTQYF.

V is TRBV20-1 and J is TRBJ2-3; the match to TRBD1 covers 9 bases. Germline CDR1 is DFQATT and CDR2 is SNEGSKA (reference sequence). The CDR3 has 16 residues. Unmatched junction bases numbered 7, after V lost 2 bases and J lost 1 base. CDR3 bases: TGCAGTGCTAGACTGACAGGGGGATTGGGCACAGATACGCAGTATTTT. Amino acids: CSARLTGGLGTDTQYF.

The chain is built from TRBV9 and TRBJ2-1; 7 bases agree with TRBD2. V lost 3 bases and J lost 10; bases outside the gene matches: 4. The CDR3 totals 12 residues. Germline CDR1 SGDLS, CDR2 YYNGEE. DNA for the CDR3: TGTGCCAGCAGCGGCTTTAGCGGGGAGCAGTTCTTC. Its translation: CASSGFSGEQFF.

The chain uses TRBV7-9 and TRBJ2-5; 9 bases are shared with TRBD1. The J call could be wrong; TRBJ2-7 is a better fit for the DNA end. CDR3 size: 14 residues. CDR1 is SEHNR and CDR2 is FQNEAQ in the germline V gene (reference sequence). The CDR3 reads CASNYETGGYEQYF. For the CDR3, the DNA is TGTGCCAGCAACTATGAGACAGGGGGCTACGAGCAGTACTTC.

The chain is built from TRBV25-1 and TRBJ1-1; D unclear. Germline V gene data show CDR1 as MGHDK and CDR2 as SYGVNS. This CDR3 has 13 residues. Trimming cost V 5 bases and J 0 bases, with 7 bases left between them. For the CDR3, the DNA is TGTGCCAGCAGTCTAAAAGTGAACACTGAAGCTTTCTTT. Translating gives CASSLKVNTEAFF. The variable domain in full, completed from reference TRBV25-1 and TRBJ1-1, reads EADIYQTPRYLVIGTGKKITLECSQTMGHDKMYWYQQDPGMELHLIHYSYGVNSTEKGDLSSESTVSRIRTEHFPLTLESARPSHTSQYLCASSLKVNTEAFFGQGTRLTVV.

A few counts support this clonotype. The chain couples TRBV4-1 to TRBJ1-1; D is uncertain. Trimming took 5 bases from V and 7 from J, leaving 17 bases between them. This CDR3 has 14 residues. Germline V gene lookup returns CDR1 MGHRA and CDR2 YSYEKL. The CDR3 sequence: CASSAHSSRGEAFF. The CDR3 nucleotides read TGCGCCAGCAGCGCCCACTCTTCCCGGGGTGAAGCTTTCTTT.

J is TRBJ2-5 and V is TRBV29-1; possible D gene TRBD2, 6 bases. CDR1 and CDR2 from the germline V gene are SQVTM and ANQGSEA. This CDR3 region has 15 residues. V lost 0 bases to trimming and J lost 11 bases, with 22 bases between them. DNA of the CDR3: TGCAGCGTTGAAGATCGGGTAGGGAGGTTATACGGGCAGTACTTC. Translating gives CSVEDRVGRLYGQYF.

The table lists this clonotype with many counts. This chain joins TRBV7-3 and TRBJ2-7; 12 bases are a match to TRBD1. This CDR3 contains 15 residues. After removal of 3 bases from V and 4 bases from J, the junction contained 4 bases not matched to a gene. Germline V gene sequence: CDR1 SGHTA, CDR2 FQGTGA. The CDR3 sequence: CASSFGTGGEYEQYF. CDR3 DNA sequence: TGTGCCAGCAGCTTTGGGACAGGGGGCGAGTACGAGCAGTACTTC.

This clonotype was counted a single time. One junction end does not reproduce the germline sequence, and a read error may be involved. DNA for the CDR3: TGTGCCAGCAGCCCCTCCCTTGGGGGCTACATCTTC. It translates to CASSPSLGGYIF. The V gene is TRBV7-2, the J gene TRBJ1-2; D may be TRBD1 (6 bases). The CDR3 covers 12 residues. Germline-derived CDR1 and CDR2 are SGHTA and FQGNSA.

Concerning this clonotype: Given a much more abundant clone one base away, this may be a read error. V and J are TRBV7-6 and TRBJ2-7; 8 bases map to TRBD1. This CDR3 is built from 11 residues. Germline CDR1 and CDR2: SGHVS and FNYEAQ. Trimming took 4 bases from V and 12 from J; bases not matched to a gene: 5. In DNA form, the CDR3 reads TGTGCCAGCAGCTCGGGACAGGTTCGGTACTTC. It encodes CASSSGQVRYF.

Of note for this clonotype: A far bigger clonotype differs at one base, so this is likely a read error. The V call is TRBV4-2, the J call TRBJ1-1, with 8 bases lining up with TRBD1. CDR1 LGHNA and CDR2 YNFKEQ come from the germline V gene. The CDR3 has 13 amino acids. The CDR3 region is CASSRQGNTQAFF. CDR3 in DNA: TGTGCCAGCAGTCGACAGGGGAACACTCAAGCTTTCTTT.

The sample holds many counts of this clonotype. The rearrangement uses TRBV20-1 and TRBJ2-1; D possibly corresponds to TRBD1 (7 bases). The CDR3 sequence is 12 residues long. Deletions cut 1 base from V and 10 bases from J, with 11 bases between. CDR1 DFQATT and CDR2 SNEGSKA come from the germline V gene (reference sequence). The CDR3 loop reads CSARATGREQFF. DNA of the CDR3: TGCAGTGCTAGAGCGACAGGGAGGGAGCAGTTCTTC.

The genes are TRBV29-1 and TRBJ2-2; D is ambiguous. V shed 6 bases and J shed 8 bases, with 13 bases lying between them. The CDR3 has 12 amino acids. CDR1 SQVTM and CDR2 ANQGSEA come from the germline V gene. CDR3 DNA sequence: TGCAGCGTCATTCACGGTCTTGGGGAGCTGTTTTTT. It specifies CSVIHGLGELFF.

This chain joins TRBV6-1 and TRBJ1-2; D possibly corresponds to TRBD1 (6 bases). The CDR3 contains 15 residues. From germline, CDR1 is MNHNS and CDR2 SASEGT. Trimming removed 8 bases at V and 2 bases at J, with 18 bases between. The CDR3 protein is CASFLTGLLNYGYTF. DNA for the CDR3: TGTGCCAGCTTCCTGACAGGACTATTGAACTATGGCTACACCTTC.

The J gene is TRBJ1-2, the V gene TRBV4-1; D perhaps matches TRBD1 (5 bases). Trimming left V 3 bases short and J 8 bases short, with 13 bases between. The germline gives CDR1 MGHRA, CDR2 YSYEKL. This CDR3 spans 13 amino acids. CDR3 DNA: TGCGCCAGCAGCCAGGGGACCTTCTCAGGCTACACCTTC. The encoded protein is CASSQGTFSGYTF.

This chain connects TRBV4-2 to TRBJ2-1; D perhaps matches TRBD2 (6 bases). Germline CDR1 is LGHNA and CDR2 is YNFKEQ. The CDR3 length is 14 residues. V gave up 0 bases and J gave up 7 bases, with 10 bases separating them. The CDR3 region is CASSQDEEGNEQFF. The CDR3 DNA reads TGTGCCAGCAGCCAAGATGAGGAGGGGAATGAGCAGTTCTTC.

This clonotype showed up just a few times. The rearrangement uses TRBV10-3 and TRBJ2-7, with 7 nucleotides matching TRBD1. Germline loops: CDR1 ENHRY, CDR2 SYGVKD. V shed 8 bases and J 0 bases; nucleotides not matched to a gene: 10. The CDR3 runs to 15 residues. The CDR3 here is CAIGPTGRNSYEQYF. The CDR3 DNA reads as TGTGCCATCGGCCCGACAGGGCGCAACTCCTACGAGCAGTACTTC.

This chain links TRBV9 with TRBJ2-1, with D maybe TRBD2 (7 bases). Germline CDR1 reads SGDLS; CDR2 reads YYNGEE. This CDR3 has 17 residues. Trimming shortened V by 1 base and J by 10 bases, and 24 bases separated the two germline ends. In DNA, the CDR3 is TGTGCCAGCAGCGTACGAGGAGGGGGGGGACTTACAGGGGAGCAGTTCTTC. This codes for CASSVRGGGGLTGEQFF.

V usage is TRBV9 and J usage is TRBJ2-3; the D is unclear. With 3 bases removed from V and 8 bases from J, the gap between germline ends came to 16 bases. The germline gives CDR1 SGDLS, CDR2 YYNGEE. This CDR3 contains 14 residues. CDR3 region: CASSAEFLGTTQYF. CDR3 DNA: TGTGCCAGCAGCGCCGAATTTTTGGGAACTACGCAGTATTTT.

The chain couples TRBV28 to TRBJ2-1; 8 positions agree with TRBD2. This CDR3 comprises 15 residues. Germline CDR1 is MDHEN and CDR2 is SYDVKM. The V segment lost 6 bases and the J segment 6 bases; nucleotides outside the gene matches: 10. The CDR3 is CASRLRALAGNEQFF. CDR3 bases: TGTGCCAGCAGATTGAGGGCTCTAGCGGGCAATGAGCAGTTCTTC.

On this clonotype: A read error may produce the germline difference seen at one junction end. The rearrangement uses TRBV11-2 and TRBJ2-3, with 10 bases lining up with TRBD2. The length of the CDR3 is 17 residues. CDR1 is SGHAT, CDR2 FQNNGV, per germline. The CDR3 loop reads CASSLEPSGRGPDTRYF. The DNA for the CDR3 is TGTGCCAGCAGCTTAGAGCCTAGCGGGAGAGGGCCAGATACGCGGTATTTT. Combining the CDR3 with reference TRBV11-2 and TRBJ2-3 gives the whole variable domain EAGVAQSPRYKIIEKRQSVAFWCNPISGHATLYWYQQILGQGPKLLIQFQNNGVVDDSQLPKDRFSAERLKGVDSTLKIQPAKLEDSAVYLCASSLEPSGRGPDTRYFGPGTRLTVL.

This clonotype was seen only a few times. The genes are TRBV25-1 and TRBJ2-1; D is unclear. From germline, CDR1 is MGHDK and CDR2 SYGVNS. The length of the CDR3 is 13 residues. Trimming cost V 2 bases and J 9 bases, with 11 bases left between them. Here the CDR3 reads CASSEGYHGEQFF. In nucleotides, the CDR3 is TGTGCCAGCAGTGAAGGATACCACGGTGAGCAGTTCTTC. The variable domain in full, with the rest retrieved from reference TRBV25-1 and TRBJ2-1, is EADIYQTPRYLVIGTGKKITLECSQTMGHDKMYWYQQDPGMELHLIHYSYGVNSTEKGDLSSESTVSRIRTEHFPLTLESARPSHTSQYLCASSEGYHGEQFFGPGTRLTVL.

The rearrangement joins TRBV2 to TRBJ1-2; TRBD1 aligns across 7 bases. Germline V lookup: CDR1 SNHLY, CDR2 FYNNEI. The CDR3 spans 13 residues. V was pared by 7 bases and J by 7 bases, with 9 bases of the junction left unmatched. The CDR3 DNA reads TGTGCCAGCAATGCGACAGGGTCCTTTGGCTACACCTTC. Its translation is CASNATGSFGYTF.

V gene TRBV5-1 combines with J gene TRBJ2-5; D is possibly TRBD2 (6 bases). The V end was cut by 0 bases, the J end by 6 bases, with 12 bases between. CDR3 length: 14 amino acids. The V gene's germline CDR1 is SGHRS and CDR2 YFSETQ. This CDR3 reads CASSLGSEGKTQYF. The CDR3 coding sequence is TGCGCCAGCAGCTTGGGCTCGGAGGGGAAGACCCAGTACTTC.

CDR3 loop: CASSPGLGRAGWETQYF. The CDR3 DNA follows: TGTGCCAGCAGCCCGGGTCTCGGGAGGGCCGGCTGGGAGACCCAGTACTTC. V and J are TRBV25-1 and TRBJ2-4; TRBD2 aligns across 8 bases. The J call may be mistaken, given a closer DNA end match to TRBJ2-5. The germline V gene has CDR1 MGHDK and CDR2 SYGVNS. The CDR3 totals 17 residues.